These 15 T cell receptor beta chains came from one sample sequenced in a study of shared clonotypes between healthy human individuals. Some clones are missing from TCRdb's copy, which holds only in-frame ones; the method was immunoSEQ multiplex PCR. The sample carries 2 million or so clones, 95% recorded once. Source material: naive CD4+ T cells sorted from blood. Subset denoted: CD45RA+ positively selected. These receptors were taken from a man aged 18 to 29 in good health.

V gene TRBV7-9 combines with J gene TRBJ2-7; 11 bases match TRBD2. Losses at the gene ends were 5 bases for V and 3 bases for J; bases not matched to a gene: 6. The CDR3 length is 15 residues. The germline V gene has CDR1 SEHNR and CDR2 FQNEAQ (reference sequence). As DNA, the CDR3 is TGTGCCAGCAGCCCTGGGACTAGCGGAATCTACGAGCAGTACTTC. Translation: CASSPGTSGIYEQYF.

J is TRBJ1-1 and V is TRBV5-1; D perhaps matches TRBD1 (6 bases). CDR1 and CDR2 from the germline V gene are SGHRS and YFSETQ. Trimming pared 5 bases from V and 4 bases from J, leaving 12 bases between. This CDR3 is built from 13 residues. The DNA of the CDR3 is TGCGCCAGCAGTAAAGGAGGGGGCACTGAAGCTTTCTTT. This codes for CASSKGGGTEAFF.

The rearrangement links TRBV7-2 to TRBJ1-5; D not certain. Germline CDR1 is SGHTA and CDR2 is FQGNSA. V shed 3 bases and J shed 1 base, with 13 bases lying between them. The CDR3 totals 16 residues. CDR3 protein: CASSLTTDYSNQPQHF. Here the CDR3 DNA reads TGTGCCAGCAGCTTGACGACGGACTACAGCAATCAGCCCCAGCATTTT.

As to this clone: The sample has other DNA sequences that encode this CDR3 too. The chain is built from TRBV5-1 and TRBJ2-5, with TRBD2 matching 7 bases. The CDR3 is 13 residues long. Germline trimming cut 3 bases from V and 5 bases from J; bases unmatched to any gene: 4. Per germline, CDR1 SGHRS and CDR2 YFSETQ. The chain's CDR3 is CASSSPSGETQYF. CDR3 coding DNA: TGCGCCAGCAGCTCCCCTAGCGGCGAGACCCAGTACTTC.

A remark on this clone: Other DNA variants within this sample encode the same CDR3. The rearrangement joins TRBV18 to TRBJ2-7, with D possibly called TRBD1 or TRBD2 (5 bases each). The germline V gene encodes CDR1 KGHSH and CDR2 LQKENI. The germline V and J ends were trimmed by 0 bases and 3 bases, with 9 bases remaining between them. The length of the CDR3 is 14 residues. The CDR3 sequence is CASSPPGTGYEQYF. The DNA of the CDR3 is TGTGCCAGCTCACCACCTGGGACGGGCTACGAGCAGTACTTC.

The rearrangement joins TRBV6-1 to TRBJ2-3, with D tentatively TRBD1 or TRBD2 (5 bases each). Trimming pared 6 bases from V and 4 bases from J, leaving 14 bases between. The CDR3 loop spans 14 amino acids. CDR1 and CDR2 from the germline V gene are MNHNS and SASEGT. The CDR3 region is CASREGFPADTQYF. The CDR3 DNA reads TGTGCCAGCAGAGAGGGGTTTCCCGCAGATACGCAGTATTTT.

This chain links TRBV27 with TRBJ2-7; perhaps D is TRBD1 or TRBD2 (5 bases each). The CDR3 spans 14 residues. Germline CDR1 and CDR2: MNHEY and SMNVEV (reference sequence). Trimming left V 6 bases short and J 2 bases short, with 14 bases between. The CDR3, as DNA: TGTGCCAGCAGGCGGGCTAGGGGAACCTACGAGCAGTACTTC. It specifies CASRRARGTYEQYF.

The chain recombines TRBV30 with TRBJ1-4; TRBD1 might be the D (5 bases). The CDR3 is made up of 14 amino acids. Per germline, CDR1 GTSNPN and CDR2 SVGIG (reference sequence). V lost 8 bases to trimming and J lost 0 bases, with 13 bases between them. DNA for the CDR3: TGTGCCGGCCAAAGGACATCAACTAATGAAAAACTGTTTTTT. Protein: CAGQRTSTNEKLFF.

Details on this clone: At the DNA level, this CDR3 is encoded by other sequences in the same sample as well. The rearrangement uses TRBV7-2 and TRBJ2-5; D gene ambiguous. This CDR3 is 11 amino acids long. Trimming took 4 bases from V and 3 from J, leaving 3 bases between them. Germline V gene data show CDR1 as SGHTA and CDR2 as FQGNSA. CDR3 bases: TGTGCCAGCAGCTCAAAAGAGACCCAGTACTTC. Translating gives CASSSKETQYF.

The chain recombines TRBV7-9 with TRBJ2-3; TRBD2 might be the D (6 bases). The V end lost 3 bases, the J end lost 1 base, and 11 bases lay between the germline ends. Germline V gene sequence: CDR1 SEHNR, CDR2 FQNEAQ (reference sequence). This CDR3 contains 15 residues. This chain's CDR3 is CASSFRRGRTDTQYF. As DNA, the CDR3 is TGTGCCAGCAGCTTCCGGCGGGGTCGCACAGATACGCAGTATTTT.

The chain is built from TRBV5-1 and TRBJ2-7; 7 bases fit TRBD2. The CDR3 spans 15 residues. Trimming cost V 2 bases and J 3 bases; bases outside gene matches: 8. Germline CDR1 is SGHRS and CDR2 is YFSETQ. The CDR3: CASSFSAGTIYEQYF. CDR3 bases: TGCGCCAGCAGCTTTTCAGCGGGAACCATCTACGAGCAGTACTTC.

In regard to this clone: The same CDR3 also results from other DNA sequences found in this sample. The CDR3 loop reads CSVESVANTGELFF. The CDR3 DNA sequence: TGCAGCGTTGAATCGGTAGCCAACACCGGGGAGCTGTTTTTT. This rearrangement joins TRBV29-1 to TRBJ2-2; no clear D. Germline V lookup: CDR1 SQVTM, CDR2 ANQGSEA. The V gene lost 2 bases and the J gene lost 2 bases, with 9 bases spanning the gap. The CDR3 covers 14 residues.

The chain links TRBV6-1 to TRBJ2-1; D is unresolved. V dropped 7 bases and J dropped 2 bases, with 12 bases sitting between them. Germline CDR1 is MNHNS and CDR2 is SASEGT. CDR3 length equals 14 residues. The DNA for the CDR3 is TGTGCCAGCACCCCCGACGCGACCTACAATGAGCAGTTCTTC. Translated, it gives CASTPDATYNEQFF.

The gene calls are TRBV6-5 and TRBJ2-7, with D unresolved. CDR1 MNHEY and CDR2 SVGAGI come from the germline V gene. Trimming took 8 bases from V and 5 from J, leaving 7 bases between them. This CDR3 region has 10 residues. The CDR3 DNA is TGTGCCAGCGGTTTCGACGAGCAGTACTTC. It translates to CASGFDEQYF.

The chain recombines TRBV18 with TRBJ1-2, with a tentative D call TRBD1 (6 bases). Trimming took 0 bases from V and 7 from J, leaving 21 bases between them. Germline V CDR1 and CDR2: KGHSH, LQKENI. This CDR3 spans 17 amino acids. The CDR3 sequence: CASSPPRTEANRGGYTF. The CDR3, as DNA: TGTGCCAGCTCACCACCGAGGACAGAGGCTAATCGTGGTGGCTACACCTTC.